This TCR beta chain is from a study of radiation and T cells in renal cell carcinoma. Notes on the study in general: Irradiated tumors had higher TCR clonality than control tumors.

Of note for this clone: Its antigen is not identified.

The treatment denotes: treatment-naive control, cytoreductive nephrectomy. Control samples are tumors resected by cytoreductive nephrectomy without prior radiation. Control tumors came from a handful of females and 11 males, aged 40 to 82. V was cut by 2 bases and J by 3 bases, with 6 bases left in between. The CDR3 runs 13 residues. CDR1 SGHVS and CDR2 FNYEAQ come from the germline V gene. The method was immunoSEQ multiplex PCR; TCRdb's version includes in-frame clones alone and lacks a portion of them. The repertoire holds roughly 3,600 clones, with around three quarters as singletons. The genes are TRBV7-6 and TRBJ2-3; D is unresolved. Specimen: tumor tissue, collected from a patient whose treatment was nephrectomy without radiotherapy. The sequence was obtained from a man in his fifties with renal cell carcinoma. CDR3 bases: TGTGCCAGCAGCTTATTAGAAACAGATACGCAGTATTTT. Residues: CASSLLETDTQYF.